This TCR beta chain was retrieved from a study of shared clonotypes between healthy human individuals. Study-level background: Each donor's CD4 naive and CD4 memory cells filled three plates apiece, CD8 naive two, and CD8 memory one.

Method: immunoSEQ multiplex PCR; TCRdb's copy keeps in-frame clones and lacks some. The repertoire has 550,000 to 700,000 clones, approximately 73% of them found once; the top ten carry around 1.8%. Note on this clone: Antigen: not known.

From germline, CDR1 is KGHSH and CDR2 LQKENI. CDR3 length: 15 residues. V lost 3 bases and J lost 3; bases outside the gene matches: 6. Study results and limitations: It was the non-shared clonotypes that had lower generation probabilities than clonotypes shared by all four donors. The rarefaction results pointed to incomplete sorted-subset sequencing despite large depth.

The sequencing input was memory CD4+ T cells sorted from blood. Subset denoted: CD45RA-negative fraction. The TCR sequence derives from a woman younger than 45 in good health. The chain couples TRBV18 to TRBJ2-7, with 9 bases fitting TRBD2. CDR3 nucleotide sequence: TGTGCCAGCTCACCCCTTGTAGCGGGGGACTACGAGCAGTACTTC. This gives the protein CASSPLVAGDYEQYF.